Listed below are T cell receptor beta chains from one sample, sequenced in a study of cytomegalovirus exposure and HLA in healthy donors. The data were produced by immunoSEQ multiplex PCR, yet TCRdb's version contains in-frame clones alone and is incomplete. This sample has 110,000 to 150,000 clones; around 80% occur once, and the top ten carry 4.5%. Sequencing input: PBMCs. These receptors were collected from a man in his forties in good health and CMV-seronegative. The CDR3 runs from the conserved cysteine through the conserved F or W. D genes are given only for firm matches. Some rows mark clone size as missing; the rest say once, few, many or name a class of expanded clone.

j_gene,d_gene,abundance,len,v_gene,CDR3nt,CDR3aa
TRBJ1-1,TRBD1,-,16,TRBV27,TGTGCCAGCAGTCCCGATCCAGGGGGATCAAACACTGAAGCTTTCTTT,CASSPDPGGSNTEAFF
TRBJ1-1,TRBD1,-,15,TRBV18,TGTGCCAGCTCACCGGGACAGGGATTCAGACCTGAAGCTTTCTTT,CASSPGQGFRPEAFF
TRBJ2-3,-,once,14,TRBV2,TGTGCCAGCAGTGACGGAGCGGGCACAGATACGCAGTATTTT,CASSDGAGTDTQYF
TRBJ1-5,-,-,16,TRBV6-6,TGTGCCAGCAGTTACCTCGACAGTTACCCCAATCAGCCCCAGCATTTT,CASSYLDSYPNQPQHF
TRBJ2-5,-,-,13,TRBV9,TGTGCCAGCAGCGTAGGCCCGGAGCAGACCCAGTACTTC,CASSVGPEQTQYF
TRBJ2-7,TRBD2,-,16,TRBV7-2,TGTGCCAGCAGCACGTTTGGCGGGGGGGCGTTATACGAGCAGTACTTC,CASSTFGGGALYEQYF
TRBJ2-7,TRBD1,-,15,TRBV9,TGTGCCAGCAGTGCCGGGACAGGGTCGAACTACGAGCAGTACTTC,CASSAGTGSNYEQYF
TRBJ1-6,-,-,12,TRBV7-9,TGTGCCAGCAGTTTTCAGGGAACCCCCCTCCACTTT,CASSFQGTPLHF
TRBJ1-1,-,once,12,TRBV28,TGTGCCAGCAGTTTAAAGCGGCAAGTAGCTTTCTTT,CASSLKRQVAFF
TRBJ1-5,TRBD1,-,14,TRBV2,TGTGCCAGCAGTGAGGGACAGGGCGATCAGCCCCAGCATTTT,CASSEGQGDQPQHF
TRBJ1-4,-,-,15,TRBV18,TGTGCCAGCTCACCAAGACAGACCTTTAATGAAAAACTGTTTTTT,CASSPRQTFNEKLFF
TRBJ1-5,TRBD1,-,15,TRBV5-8,TGTGCCAGCAGCCCCCCCGGGACAGGGGTTCAGCCCCAGCATTTT,CASSPPGTGVQPQHF
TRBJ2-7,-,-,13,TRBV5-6,TGTGCCAGCAGCTCTGGACAGCCCTACGAGCAGTACTTC,CASSSGQPYEQYF
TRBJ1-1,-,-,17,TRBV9,TGTGCCAGCAGCGGGGGGCAAGGGGGAGGGGTGAACACTGAAGCTTTCTTT,CASSGGQGGGVNTEAFF
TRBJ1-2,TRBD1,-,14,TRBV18,TGTGCCAGCTCACCCAAGGGACAGACCGATGGCTACACCTTC,CASSPKGQTDGYTF
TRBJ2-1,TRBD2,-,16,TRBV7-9,TGTGCCAGCAGCTCTTGGGGGACTAGCGATTCCCATGAGCAGTTCTTC,CASSSWGTSDSHEQFF
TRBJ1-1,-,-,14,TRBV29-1,TGCAGCGTTTGGCGGGTCGGGGAGAACACTGAAGCTTTCTTT,CSVWRVGENTEAFF